Listed below are T cell receptor beta chains from one sample, sequenced in a study of T cell responses to AZD1222 COVID-19 vaccine. Assay: immunoSEQ multiplex PCR; the TCRdb copy retains only in-frame clones and omits some. The sample has 150,000 to 200,000 clones, about 92% seen once. The source material was peripheral blood, sampled on day 0 of MenACWY control vaccination. These receptors all stem from an adult in good health. Both conserved end residues are part of each CDR3. D genes are given only for firm matches. The size entry is marked missing in some rows and otherwise reads once, few, many or a size class.

j_call | clone_size | v_call | d_call | cdr3_nt | cdr3_aa
TRBJ1-5 | NA | TRBV6-5 | NA | TGTGCCAGCAGTTATCAGGGTGGCAATCAGCCCCAGCATTTT | CASSYQGGNQPQHF
TRBJ2-5 | once | TRBV5-1 | NA | TGCGCCAGCAGCAGGGTACAAGAGACCCAGTACTTC | CASSRVQETQYF
TRBJ1-6 | once | TRBV10-3 | TRBD1 | TGTGCCATCAGTGAGTCGCTACAGGGGGCTAACTCACCCCTCCACTTT | CAISESLQGANSPLHF
TRBJ1-2 | NA | TRBV3-1/TRBV3-2 | NA | TGTGCCAGCAGCCAAGGTACAGGGCAGTTCTATGGCTACACCTTC | CASSQGTGQFYGYTF
TRBJ2-1 | NA | TRBV29-1 | TRBD2 | TGCAGCGTTGGGGGCGGCCCCAGCGGGAGGGCCCTCAATGAGCAGTTCTTC | CSVGGGPSGRALNEQFF
TRBJ2-1 | NA | TRBV4-3 | NA | TGCGCCAGCAGCCCCAGTGGGGAAGGTCGCAACAATGAGCAGTTCTTC | CASSPSGEGRNNEQFF
TRBJ2-5 | NA | TRBV3-1/TRBV3-2 | NA | TGTGCCAGCAGCCTCGACACCCAGTACTTC | CASSLDTQYF
TRBJ2-3 | NA | TRBV2 | NA | TGTGCCAGCAGTGAAAGGAAATCAGCTAGCACAGATACGCAGTATTTT | CASSERKSASTDTQYF
TRBJ1-1 | NA | TRBV28 | NA | TGTGCCAGCAGTTTTTCGGGGTCCCCTGAAGCTTTCTTT | CASSFSGSPEAFF
TRBJ2-1 | NA | TRBV28 | NA | TGTGCCAGCAGTTTAGTGCAGGGAGCGTACAATGAGCAGTTCTTC | CASSLVQGAYNEQFF
TRBJ1-2 | NA | TRBV5-6 | TRBD1 | TGTGCCAGCCGTCCTAGACAGGGGGCTGGTGGCTACACCTTC | CASRPRQGAGGYTF
TRBJ2-2 | NA | TRBV5-6 | NA | TGTGCCAGCAGCCTTCTCGCCGACAGTCCCCCGAACACCGGGGAGCTGTTTTTT | CASSLLADSPPNTGELFF
TRBJ1-2 | NA | TRBV6-5 | NA | TGTGCCAGCCGGTACGTGGGGCGAGATGGCTACACCTTC | CASRYVGRDGYTF
TRBJ2-1 | once | TRBV4-3 | TRBD2 | TGCGCCAGCAGCCCCGGGACTAGCGGCTACAATGAGCAGTTCTTC | CASSPGTSGYNEQFF
TRBJ2-5 | NA | TRBV7-6 | TRBD2 | TGTGCCAGCAGCTTACTGTCGGGGGGGTCTGAGACCCAGTACTTC | CASSLLSGGSETQYF
TRBJ2-2 | once | TRBV6-1 | NA | TGTGCCAGCAGTGAAGGGACATCTCCAAGGGGGGAGCTGTTTTTT | CASSEGTSPRGELFF
TRBJ1-2 | NA | TRBV28 | TRBD1 | TGTGCCAGCAGGACAGGGTTACATCGCGGCTATGGCTACACCTTC | CASRTGLHRGYGYTF
TRBJ2-2 | NA | TRBV9 | NA | TGTGCCAGCAGCGTAAAACTGGGGGACACCGGGGAGCTGTTTTTT | CASSVKLGDTGELFF
TRBJ1-1 | NA | TRBV5-5 | NA | TGTGCCAGCAGCTTGACGACGGTCCTCAACACTGAAGCTTTCTTT | CASSLTTVLNTEAFF
TRBJ2-2 | NA | TRBV5-1 | NA | TGCGCCAGCAGCTTAGAACTGTCGAACACCGGGGAGCTGTTTTTT | CASSLELSNTGELFF
TRBJ1-1 | NA | TRBV20-1 | NA | TGCAGTGCTAGTCCCGGGGTTGGGAACACTGAAGCTTTCTTT | CSASPGVGNTEAFF
TRBJ2-7 | NA | TRBV7-3 | NA | TGTGCCAGCAGCTTAACCGCGGGCCACCCCTACGAGCAGTACTTC | CASSLTAGHPYEQYF
TRBJ1-2 | NA | TRBV5-1 | NA | TGCGCCAGCAGCTTGGGGACGCTTCTAGGCTATGGCTACACCTTC | CASSLGTLLGYGYTF
TRBJ2-3 | NA | TRBV24-1 | NA | TGTGCCACCAGTGGGATGTCTGGCCGGGGGAGCACAGATACGCAGTATTTT | CATSGMSGRGSTDTQYF
TRBJ1-3 | once | TRBV15 | TRBD1 | TGTGCCACCAGCAGGGACAGGAGGAGCGGAAACACCATATATTTT | CATSRDRRSGNTIYF
TRBJ1-6 | NA | TRBV7-3 | TRBD1 | TGTGCCAGCAGCAAAAATTCAAGGGCTACAGGGGATTCACCCCTCCACTTT | CASSKNSRATGDSPLHF
TRBJ2-7 | NA | TRBV10-3 | NA | TGTGCCATCTCCCCTGACCTGGGGACCTACGAGCAGTACTTC | CAISPDLGTYEQYF
TRBJ1-1 | NA | TRBV12-3/TRBV12-4 | TRBD1 | TGTGCCAGCAGTTGGACAGGGGGCACTGAAGCTTTCTTT | CASSWTGGTEAFF
TRBJ2-1 | NA | TRBV9 | TRBD1 | TGTGCCAGCAGCGGGGGACAGGGGAGGGGTGAGCAGTTCTTC | CASSGGQGRGEQFF
TRBJ2-3 | NA | TRBV11-3 | NA | TGTGCCAGCACCTCGAGCACAGATACGCAGTATTTT | CASTSSTDTQYF
TRBJ1-5 | few | TRBV5-8 | NA | TGTGCCAGCAGCTTGTTGGGTACCGGGGCTAGCAATCAGCCCCAGCATTTT | CASSLLGTGASNQPQHF
TRBJ1-5 | NA | TRBV6-2/TRBV6-3 | NA | TGTGCCAGCAGTCCCCCCGACGGTCAGCCCCAGCATTTT | CASSPPDGQPQHF
TRBJ1-6 | NA | TRBV6-5 | NA | TGTGCCAGCATCATTGGACCTTCGGGGTCACCCCTCCACTTT | CASIIGPSGSPLHF
TRBJ1-4 | NA | TRBV6-5 | NA | TGTGCCAGCAGGGGGGACGGCTATGAAAAACTGTTTTTT | CASRGDGYEKLFF
TRBJ1-4 | NA | TRBV19 | TRBD1 | TGTGCCAGTAGTGCAAAGAGGGACAGGGAGAATGAAAAACTGTTTTTT | CASSAKRDRENEKLFF
TRBJ2-5 | NA | TRBV3-1/TRBV3-2 | NA | TGTGCCAGCAGCCAGGGCCGGGAGACCCAGTACTTC | CASSQGRETQYF
TRBJ1-1 | NA | TRBV10-1 | NA | TGCGCCAGCAGTGCTAGGGGGAAGGCGGGGCCTAGGAACACTGAAGCTTTCTTT | CASSARGKAGPRNTEAFF
TRBJ2-1 | few | TRBV7-6 | TRBD2 | TGTGCCAGCAGTCCTGGGACTAGCGGGTCTGGTGAGCAGTTCTTC | CASSPGTSGSGEQFF
TRBJ1-6 | NA | TRBV25-1 | NA | TGTGCCAGCAGTCGAGGGTCGTCACCCCTCCACTTT | CASSRGSSPLHF
TRBJ2-2 | NA | TRBV30 | TRBD2 | TGTGCCTGGGGACTAGCGGGAGGTAGGACCGGGGAGCTGTTTTTT | CAWGLAGGRTGELFF
TRBJ2-1 | NA | TRBV9 | NA | TGTACCTCTTCTTCGGGAGTTGGGTCCTACAATGAGCAGTTCTTC | CTSSSGVGSYNEQFF
TRBJ2-2 | NA | TRBV27 | TRBD2 | TGTGCCAGCAGTTTCCGATCGAGCGGGGGCCTCGGGGAGCTGTTTTTT | CASSFRSSGGLGELFF
TRBJ1-4 | NA | TRBV7-9 | NA | TGTGCCAGCAGCTTGACCGTGAATGAAAAACTGTTTTTT | CASSLTVNEKLFF
TRBJ1-1 | NA | TRBV5-1 | TRBD1 | TGCGCCAGCAGCTTGGGCACCACAGGGGGATCTAACACTGAAGCTTTCTTT | CASSLGTTGGSNTEAFF
TRBJ1-4 | NA | TRBV5-1 | TRBD1 | TGCGCCAGCAGCCCCTGGACAGGAAGGTCAACTAATGAAAAACTGTTTTTT | CASSPWTGRSTNEKLFF
TRBJ1-6 | NA | TRBV2 | TRBD1 | TGTGCCAGCAGTGAGACAGGGAGTTCACCCCTCCACTTT | CASSETGSSPLHF
TRBJ2-7 | NA | TRBV19 | NA | TGTGCCAGTAGCCCTGGGGCCGGATCCTACGAGCAGTACTTC | CASSPGAGSYEQYF